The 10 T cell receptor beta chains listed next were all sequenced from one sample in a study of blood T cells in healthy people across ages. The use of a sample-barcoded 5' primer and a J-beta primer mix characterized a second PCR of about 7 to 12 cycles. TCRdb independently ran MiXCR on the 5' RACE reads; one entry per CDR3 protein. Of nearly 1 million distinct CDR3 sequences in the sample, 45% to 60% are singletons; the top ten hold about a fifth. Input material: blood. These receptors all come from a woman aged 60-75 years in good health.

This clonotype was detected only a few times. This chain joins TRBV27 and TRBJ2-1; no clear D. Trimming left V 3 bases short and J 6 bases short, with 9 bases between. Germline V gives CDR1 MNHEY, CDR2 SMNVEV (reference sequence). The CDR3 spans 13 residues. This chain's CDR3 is CASSFGSLNEQFF. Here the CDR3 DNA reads TGTGCCAGCAGTTTTGGTAGCCTCAATGAGCAGTTCTTC.

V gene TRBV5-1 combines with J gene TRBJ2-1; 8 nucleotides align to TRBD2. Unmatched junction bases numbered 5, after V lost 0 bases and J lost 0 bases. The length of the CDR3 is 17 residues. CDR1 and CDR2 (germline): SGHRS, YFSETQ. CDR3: CASSLGLAGNSYNEQFF. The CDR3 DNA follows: TGCGCCAGCAGCTTGGGGCTAGCGGGTAACTCCTACAATGAGCAGTTCTTC.

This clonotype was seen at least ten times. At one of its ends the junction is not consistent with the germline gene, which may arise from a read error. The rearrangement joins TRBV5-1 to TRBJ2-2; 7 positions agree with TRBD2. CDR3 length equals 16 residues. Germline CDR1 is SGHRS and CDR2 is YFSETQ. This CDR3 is CASSLAGAANTGELFF. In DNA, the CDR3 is TGTGCCAGCAGCTTAGCGGGCGCGGCAAACACCGGGGAGCTGTTTTTT.

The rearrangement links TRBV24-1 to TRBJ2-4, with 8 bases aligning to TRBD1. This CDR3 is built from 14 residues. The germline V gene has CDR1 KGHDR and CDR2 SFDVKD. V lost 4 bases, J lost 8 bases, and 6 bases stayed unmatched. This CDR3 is CATSDRQGSHIQYF. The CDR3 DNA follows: TGTGCCACCAGTGACAGACAGGGGAGCCACATTCAGTACTTC.

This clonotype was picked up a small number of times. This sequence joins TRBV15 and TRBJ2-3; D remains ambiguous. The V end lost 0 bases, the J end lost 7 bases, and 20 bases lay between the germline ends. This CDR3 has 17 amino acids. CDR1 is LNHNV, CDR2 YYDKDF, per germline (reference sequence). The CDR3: CATSRDRIRTRHNTQYF. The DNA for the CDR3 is TGTGCCACCAGCAGAGATAGGATCCGAACAAGACATAATACGCAGTATTTT.

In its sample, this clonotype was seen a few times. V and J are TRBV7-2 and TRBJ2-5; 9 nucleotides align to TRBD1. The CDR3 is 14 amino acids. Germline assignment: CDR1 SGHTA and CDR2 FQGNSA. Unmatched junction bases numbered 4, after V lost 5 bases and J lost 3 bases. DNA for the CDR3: TGTGCCAGCAGCCTCGACAGGGGGAAAGAGACCCAGTACTTC. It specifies CASSLDRGKETQYF.

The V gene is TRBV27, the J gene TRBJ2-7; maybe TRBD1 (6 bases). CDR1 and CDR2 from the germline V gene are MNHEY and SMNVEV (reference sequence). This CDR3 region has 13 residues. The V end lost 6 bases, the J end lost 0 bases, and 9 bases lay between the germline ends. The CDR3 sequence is CASRGDNSYEQYF. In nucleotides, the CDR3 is TGTGCCAGCAGAGGGGACAACTCCTACGAGCAGTACTTC.

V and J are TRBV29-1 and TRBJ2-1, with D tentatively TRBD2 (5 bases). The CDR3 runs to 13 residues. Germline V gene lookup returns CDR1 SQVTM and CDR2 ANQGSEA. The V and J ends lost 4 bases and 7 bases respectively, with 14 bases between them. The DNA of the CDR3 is TGCAGCGTTGCAATCTCCTCGGGGAATGAGCAGTTCTTC. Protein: CSVAISSGNEQFF.

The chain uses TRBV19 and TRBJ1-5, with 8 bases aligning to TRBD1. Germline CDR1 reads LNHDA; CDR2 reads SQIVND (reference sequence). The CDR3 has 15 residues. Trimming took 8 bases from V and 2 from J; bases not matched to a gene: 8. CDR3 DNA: TGTGCCAGTTCTACTATGACAGGGGGCAATCAGCCCCAGCATTTT. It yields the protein CASSTMTGGNQPQHF.

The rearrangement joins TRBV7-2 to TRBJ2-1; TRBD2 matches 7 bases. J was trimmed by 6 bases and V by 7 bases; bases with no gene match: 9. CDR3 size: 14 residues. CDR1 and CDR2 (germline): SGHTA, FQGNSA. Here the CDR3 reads CASIRRGSGNEQFF. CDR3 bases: TGTGCCAGCATCCGTCGCGGGAGTGGCAATGAGCAGTTCTTC.